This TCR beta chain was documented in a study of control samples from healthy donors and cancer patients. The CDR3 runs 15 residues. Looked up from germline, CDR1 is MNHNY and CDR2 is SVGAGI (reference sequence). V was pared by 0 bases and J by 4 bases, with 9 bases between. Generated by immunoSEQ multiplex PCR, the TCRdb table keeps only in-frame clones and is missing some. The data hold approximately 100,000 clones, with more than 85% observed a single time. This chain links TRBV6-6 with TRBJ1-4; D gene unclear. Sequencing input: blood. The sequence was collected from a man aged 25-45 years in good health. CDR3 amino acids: CASSYSGRGNEKLFF. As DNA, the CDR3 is TGTGCCAGCAGTTACTCAGGGCGGGGTAATGAAAAACTGTTTTTT.